The present T cell receptor (beta chain) was sequenced within a study of metastatic and nonmetastatic thyroid tumors. As for the study in general: Both malignant and benign thyroid patients supplied peripheral blood and tumor or nodule tissue samples, across which the repertoires of these patients were then compared.

MiXCR reprocessed the PCR reads for TCRdb. The sample holds roughly 3,900 clones, 36% seen once. This CDR3 has 14 amino acids. Trimming took 4 bases from V and 3 from J; bases not matched to a gene: 5. Germline assignment: CDR1 SGHNT and CDR2 YENEEA. Until they underwent thyroid surgery, no patient had received any treatment. Sequenced material: tumor tissue. The TCR originated in a female donor with papillary thyroid cancer or a benign thyroid nodule (not recorded which). Some clones in this sample may be carry-over from other donors' samples. This chain connects TRBV11-3 to TRBJ2-7; 8 bases are a match to TRBD1. This CDR3 is CASSSGTGRYEQYF. In DNA form, the CDR3 reads TGTGCCAGCAGCTCTGGGACAGGCCGCTACGAGCAGTACTTC.